Presented here are 12 T cell receptor beta chains from one specimen sequenced in a study of blood T cells in healthy people across ages. Primed by a sample-barcoded 5' primer and a J-beta primer mix, a second PCR proceeded for roughly 6 to 12 cycles. From the 5' RACE reads, TCRdb called clonotypes with MiXCR, one entry per CDR3 protein. The table shows about 730,000 distinct CDR3 sequences, with more than 40% occurring only once. Source material: blood. The receptors shown here come from a woman aged 60-75 years in good health.

Written as DNA, the CDR3 is TGTGCCAGCAGAGAACGGGACAGCATCAATCAGCCCCAGCATTTT. Its translation is CASRERDSINQPQHF. The rearrangement joins TRBV6-1 to TRBJ1-5; TRBD1 matches 7 bases. The V gene end was trimmed by 6 bases and the J gene end by 3 bases; junction bases not matched to a gene: 8. Per the germline V gene, CDR1 is MNHNS and CDR2 is SASEGT. CDR3 size: 15 residues.

This clonotype has at least ten counts. The rearrangement joins TRBV12-3 or TRBV12-4 to TRBJ1-2, with 11 bases matching TRBD1. J gave up 5 bases and V 6 bases, and 8 bases lay outside the gene matches. The CDR3 sequence is 15 residues long. CDR3 nucleotides: TGTGCCAGCAGCCGCGGACAGGGGGCGCATTATGGCTACACCTTC. Translating gives CASSRGQGAHYGYTF.

A few counts support this clonotype. CDR3 protein: CSARDSGQKTQYF. The DNA for the CDR3 is TGCAGTGCTAGAGATTCCGGACAGAAGACCCAGTACTTC. The rearrangement uses TRBV20-1 and TRBJ2-5; perhaps TRBD1 as D (6 bases). The CDR3 runs to 13 residues. Trimming left V 0 bases short and J 6 bases short, with 11 bases between. Germline loops: CDR1 DFQATT, CDR2 SNEGSKA (reference sequence).

V usage is TRBV27 and J usage is TRBJ2-7, with D possibly called TRBD1 or TRBD2 (6 bases each). Trimming left V 4 bases short and J 4 bases short, with 14 bases between. The CDR3 spans 14 residues. Germline CDR1 MNHEY, CDR2 SMNVEV (reference sequence). CDR3 DNA: TGTGCCAGCAGTTATTCCGGGGGCCTTTACGAGCAGTACTTC. Amino acid sequence: CASSYSGGLYEQYF.

This clonotype has more than one count but fewer than ten. V is TRBV2 and J is TRBJ2-7; TRBD1 matches 10 bases. Germline CDR1 is SNHLY and CDR2 is FYNNEI. The CDR3 extends over 14 amino acids. V was clipped by 8 bases and J by 6 bases; unmatched bases: 10. The CDR3 spells CASRGEGQGTEQYF. As DNA, the CDR3 is TGTGCCAGCCGAGGGGAGGGACAGGGGACCGAGCAGTACTTC.

CDR3 sequence reads: CSARGGDRRDTEAFF. CDR3 coding DNA: TGCAGTGCTAGAGGGGGCGACAGGAGGGACACTGAAGCTTTCTTT. The J gene is TRBJ1-1, the V gene TRBV20-1; possible D gene TRBD1, 6 bases. This CDR3 region has 15 residues. Trimming took 1 base from V and 3 from J, leaving 15 bases between them. Germline CDR1 and CDR2: DFQATT and SNEGSKA (reference sequence).

The gene calls are TRBV20-1 and TRBJ2-4; 8 nucleotides line up with TRBD1. TRBJ2-5 explains the end of the DNA better; the J call may be wrong. The germline V gene encodes CDR1 DFQATT and CDR2 SNEGSKA (reference sequence). The length of the CDR3 is 15 residues. The CDR3 reads CSAPGQGGFQETQYF. DNA for the CDR3: TGCAGTGCACCTGGACAGGGTGGCTTCCAAGAGACCCAGTACTTC.

This chain links TRBV28 with TRBJ1-2, with D uncertain. The CDR3 has 12 residues. Germline V gene sequence: CDR1 MDHEN, CDR2 SYDVKM. V lost 1 base and J 5 bases, leaving 5 bases between the germline ends. The DNA for the CDR3 is TGTGCCAGCAGTTTATCGGTATATGGCTACACCTTC. Its protein product is CASSLSVYGYTF.

The gene calls are TRBV9 and TRBJ2-3; 14 bases align to TRBD2. The junction had 4 bases not matched to a gene; V was cut back by 3 bases and J by 4 bases. The CDR3 loop spans 16 amino acids. Germline loops: CDR1 SGDLS, CDR2 YYNGEE. The DNA of the CDR3 is TGTGCCAGCAGCGCAGGGACTAGCGGGGGACCAGATACGCAGTATTTT. It is translated as CASSAGTSGGPDTQYF.

This clonotype occurred a few times. V usage is TRBV5-1 and J usage is TRBJ2-3, with 7 nucleotides matching TRBD2. Germline loops: CDR1 SGHRS, CDR2 YFSETQ. The CDR3 totals 15 residues. V was pared by 5 bases and J by 6 bases, with 12 bases of the junction left unmatched. The CDR3 here is CASSFLTRGGDTQYF. The CDR3 nucleotides read TGCGCCAGCAGTTTTCTGACTAGGGGAGGGGATACGCAGTATTTT.

The rearrangement joins TRBV18 to TRBJ2-1; 9 nucleotides line up with TRBD1. V lost 0 bases, J lost 6 bases, and 0 bases stayed unmatched. Looked up from germline, CDR1 is KGHSH and CDR2 is LQKENI. The CDR3 totals 14 residues. CDR3 protein: CASSPPGQGNEQFF. The CDR3 DNA reads as TGTGCCAGCTCACCACCGGGACAGGGCAATGAGCAGTTCTTC. Complete variable domain (other parts from reference TRBV18 and TRBJ2-1): NAGVMQNPRHLVRRRGQEARLRCSPMKGHSHVYWYRQLPEEGLKFMVYLQKENIIDESGMPKERFSAEFPKEGPSILRIQQVVRGDSAAYFCASSPPGQGNEQFFGPGTRLTVL.

There are a few counts of this clonotype. The rearrangement joins TRBV4-3 to TRBJ1-1; D ambiguous. The CDR3 covers 15 residues. Trimming removed 0 bases at V and 2 bases at J, with 10 bases between. CDR1 and CDR2 (germline): LGHNA, YSLEER. The CDR3 DNA reads as TGCGCCAGCAGCCAAGACCACCAGGTCAACACTGAAGCTTTCTTT. Its translation: CASSQDHQVNTEAFF.